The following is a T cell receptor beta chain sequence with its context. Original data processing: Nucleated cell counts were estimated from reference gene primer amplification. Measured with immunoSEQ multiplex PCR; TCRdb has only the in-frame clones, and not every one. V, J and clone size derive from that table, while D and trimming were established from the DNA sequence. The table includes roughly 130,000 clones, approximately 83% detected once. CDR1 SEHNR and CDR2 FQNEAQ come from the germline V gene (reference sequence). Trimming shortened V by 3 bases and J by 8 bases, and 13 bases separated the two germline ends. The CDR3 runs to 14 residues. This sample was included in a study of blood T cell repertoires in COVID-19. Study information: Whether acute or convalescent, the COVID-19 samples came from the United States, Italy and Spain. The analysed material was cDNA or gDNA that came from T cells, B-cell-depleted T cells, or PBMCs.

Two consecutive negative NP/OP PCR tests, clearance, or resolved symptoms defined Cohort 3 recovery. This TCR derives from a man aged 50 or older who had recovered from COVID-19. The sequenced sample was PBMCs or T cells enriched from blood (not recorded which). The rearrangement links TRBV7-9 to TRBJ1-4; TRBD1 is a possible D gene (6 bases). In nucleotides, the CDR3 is TGTGCCAGCAGCTTTCAGCAGGGGAAAGAAAAACTGTTTTTT. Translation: CASSFQQGKEKLFF.